This T cell receptor beta chain was documented in a study of cytomegalovirus exposure and HLA in healthy donors. Study conclusions and caveats: The CMV antigen specificity of a few CMV-associated chains was confirmed through in vitro analysis. Later analysis reportedly placed an Asian-associated ancestry cluster below the roughly 690-donor mean in N-insertions.

As to this clone: The antigen remains unidentified.

Trimming removed 7 bases at V and 6 bases at J, with 14 bases between. The CDR3 loop spans 13 amino acids. CDR1 and CDR2 (germline): MGHDK, SYGVNS. Amplification used 60 Vbeta primers and 13 Jbeta primers. Original processing methods: Later reanalysis found 75 million to 95 million unique TCR beta chains, around 9.9 million of them shared. Data came from immunoSEQ multiplex PCR; TCRdb stores just in-frame clones and leaves some out. V and J calls and clone size are given by that table; D and trimming were obtained from the DNA. The sample carries 150,000 to 200,000 clones, around 84% recorded once. The chain carries TRBV25-1 and TRBJ2-3, with a weak D call TRBD2 (5 bases). Specimen: PBMCs. The source of this sequence is a woman under 30 in good health and CMV-seronegative. The CDR3 region is CASTRSGSDTQYF. In nucleotides, the CDR3 is TGTGCCAGCACCCGGAGCGGCTCGGATACGCAGTATTTT.